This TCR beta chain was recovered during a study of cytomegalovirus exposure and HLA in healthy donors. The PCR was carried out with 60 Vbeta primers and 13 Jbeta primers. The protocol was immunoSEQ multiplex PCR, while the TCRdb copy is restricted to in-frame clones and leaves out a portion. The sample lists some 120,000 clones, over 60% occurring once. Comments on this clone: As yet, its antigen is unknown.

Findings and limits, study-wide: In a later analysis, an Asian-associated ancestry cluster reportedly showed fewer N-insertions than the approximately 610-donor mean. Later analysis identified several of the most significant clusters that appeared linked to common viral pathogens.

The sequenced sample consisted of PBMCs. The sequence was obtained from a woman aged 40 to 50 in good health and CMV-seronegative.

The CDR3 reads CASSLQPAGEGWEQFF. The CDR3 nucleotides are TGCGCCAGCAGCCTCCAACCGGCGGGAGAAGGGTGGGAGCAGTTCTTC. The V and J genes are TRBV5-1 and TRBJ2-1, with TRBD2 matching 7 bases. Germline CDR1 and CDR2: SGHRS and YFSETQ. The V gene end was trimmed by 4 bases and the J gene end by 10 bases; junction bases not matched to a gene: 17. The CDR3 extends over 16 amino acids.